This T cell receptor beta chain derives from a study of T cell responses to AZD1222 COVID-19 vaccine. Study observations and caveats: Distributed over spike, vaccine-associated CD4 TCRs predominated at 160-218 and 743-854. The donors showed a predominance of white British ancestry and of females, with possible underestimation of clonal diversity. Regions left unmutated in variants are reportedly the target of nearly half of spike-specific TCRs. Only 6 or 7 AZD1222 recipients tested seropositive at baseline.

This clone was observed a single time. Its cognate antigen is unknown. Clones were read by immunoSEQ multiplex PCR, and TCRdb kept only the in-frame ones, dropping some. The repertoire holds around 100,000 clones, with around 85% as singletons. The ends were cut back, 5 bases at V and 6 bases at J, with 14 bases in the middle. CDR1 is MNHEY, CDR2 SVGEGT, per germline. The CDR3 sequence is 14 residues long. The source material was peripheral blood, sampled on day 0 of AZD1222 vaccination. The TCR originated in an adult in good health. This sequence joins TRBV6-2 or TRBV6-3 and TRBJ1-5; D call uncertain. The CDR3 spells CASSRTNGAQPQHF. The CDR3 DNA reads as TGTGCCAGCAGTCGTACAAACGGTGCTCAGCCCCAGCATTTT.